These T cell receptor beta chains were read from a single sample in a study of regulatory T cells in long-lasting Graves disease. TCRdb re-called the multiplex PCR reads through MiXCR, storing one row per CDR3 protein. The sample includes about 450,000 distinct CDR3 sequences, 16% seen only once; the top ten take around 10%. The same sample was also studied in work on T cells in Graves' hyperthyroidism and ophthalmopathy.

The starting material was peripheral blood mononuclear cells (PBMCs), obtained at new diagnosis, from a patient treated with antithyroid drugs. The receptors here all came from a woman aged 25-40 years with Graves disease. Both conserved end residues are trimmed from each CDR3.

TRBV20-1	SARDGQLEAF
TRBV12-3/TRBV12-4	ASSLPPGLRVDEQF
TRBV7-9	ASSSPEQGARETQY
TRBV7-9	ASSPSGRAYNEQF
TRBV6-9	ASSYQGGSYEQY
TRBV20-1	SARGGLLSGANVLT
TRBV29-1	SVETSGSTYERY
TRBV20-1	SAPDMRNTEAF
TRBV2	ASKEEAGTLKY
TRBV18	ASSRGQKETQY
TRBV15	ATSAPRGDGAKNIQY
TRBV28	ASTLPGMRETQY
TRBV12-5	ASTPGQVSYNEQF
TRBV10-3	AISERIGRGWETQY
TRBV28	ASSLGQGWTEAF
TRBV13	ASSGLAGISGEQY
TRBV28	ASKVEGGSGNTIY
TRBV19	ASSITVWTSANEQF
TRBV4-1	ASTPESYNEQF
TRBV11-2	ASSRRGNTEAF
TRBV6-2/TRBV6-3	ASSFLRISGRAGNEQF
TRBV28	ASSSGQGANEKLF
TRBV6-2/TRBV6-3	ASSYLPGTYEQY
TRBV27	ASGPLAGEGRADTQY
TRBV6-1	ASAETRLAEYG
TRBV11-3	ASSGYDRVEQF
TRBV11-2	ASSLASGRDTQY
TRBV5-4	ASSLTGTGWAQETQY
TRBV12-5	ASAPGQGEPTYQPQH
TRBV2	ASSDSGGGNEKLF
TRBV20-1	SARISYEQY
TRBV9	ASSQLAGGKETQY
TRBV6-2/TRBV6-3	ASSLNQRGGELF
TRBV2	ASSARTSNDNEQF
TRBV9	ASSVGVGGSRDEQF
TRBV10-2	ASSEWGDQPQH
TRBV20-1	RGWGDVSGTGVEAF
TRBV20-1	SASSGREATDTQY
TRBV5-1	ASSRDRVDGELF
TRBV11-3	ASSRDRLDDEQF
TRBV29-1	SVEEGNLAKNIEY
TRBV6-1	ASKESDTQY
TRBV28	ASSLPGGGPYNEQF
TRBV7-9	ASSPQPQETQY
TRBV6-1	ASMEETTDTQY
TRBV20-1	SKQSGRAGTQY
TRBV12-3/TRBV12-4	ASSRTSVSYEQY
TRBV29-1	SVAGQYTDTQY
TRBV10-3	AISVTNTEAF
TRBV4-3	ASSQGAGVSNQPQH
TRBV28	ASSPIPGRSEQY
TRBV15	ATSRRRQNYGYT
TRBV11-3	ASSLNGESEQF
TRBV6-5	ASSYRDYDEQF
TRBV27	ASSTYSQGSGANVLT
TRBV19	ASSIPGFRGNQPQH
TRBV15	ATSETSGEHEQF
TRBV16	ASSQSAGLGNQPQH
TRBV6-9	ASSYTGLDLNTQY